Listed below are T cell receptor beta chains from one sample, sequenced in a study of OX40 agonist ivuxolimab in advanced cancers. The method was immunoSEQ multiplex PCR; TCRdb's version includes in-frame clones alone and lacks a portion of them. Of about 16,000 clones listed, about 75% are singletons. The sequencing used CD4+ or CD8+ T cells sorted from blood, collected in a trial of the OX40 agonist ivuxolimab. The origin of the receptors is an adult with an advanced solid tumor such as melanoma, head and neck, liver or kidney cancer. The CDR3 runs from the conserved cysteine through the conserved F or W. The order of the fields is CDR3 protein, CDR3 DNA, J gene, clone size, D gene, V gene. D genes are given only for firm matches. Size is stated for part of the rows, as once, few or many counts, or as a class when the clone is expanded.

cdr3_aa: CASLRGSLLGTEAFF; cdr3_nt: TGTGCCAGCTTAAGGGGGAGCCTGCTGGGGACTGAAGCTTTCTTT; j_call: TRBJ1-1; clone_size: NA; d_call: NA; v_call: TRBV11-3
cdr3_aa: CASSQDRVGRDTQYF; cdr3_nt: TGCGCCAGCAGCCAAGACAGGGTTGGTAGAGATACGCAGTATTTT; j_call: TRBJ2-3; clone_size: NA; d_call: NA; v_call: TRBV4-3
cdr3_aa: CASSLWGRSNQPQHF; cdr3_nt: TGTGCCAGCAGCTTGTGGGGGCGAAGCAATCAGCCCCAGCATTTT; j_call: TRBJ1-5; clone_size: NA; d_call: NA; v_call: TRBV5-8
cdr3_aa: CASTSGHTDEKLFF; cdr3_nt: TGTGCCAGCACCTCGGGCCATACAGATGAAAAACTGTTTTTT; j_call: TRBJ1-4; clone_size: once; d_call: NA; v_call: TRBV7-8
cdr3_aa: CASSELHVYGYTF; cdr3_nt: TGTGCCAGCAGTGAACTACACGTGTATGGCTACACCTTC; j_call: TRBJ1-2; clone_size: NA; d_call: NA; v_call: TRBV6-5
cdr3_aa: CASSVDGGAAETQYF; cdr3_nt: TGTGCCAGCAGCGTAGACGGGGGGGCCGCCGAGACCCAGTACTTC; j_call: TRBJ2-5; clone_size: NA; d_call: TRBD2; v_call: TRBV9
cdr3_aa: CASSTRDRWDSNTGELFF; cdr3_nt: TGTGCCAGCAGCACACGGGACAGGTGGGATTCGAACACCGGGGAGCTGTTTTTT; j_call: TRBJ2-2; clone_size: NA; d_call: TRBD1; v_call: TRBV7-2
cdr3_aa: CAWSVQGSQPQHF; cdr3_nt: TGTGCCTGGAGTGTACAGGGTAGTCAGCCCCAGCATTTT; j_call: TRBJ1-5; clone_size: NA; d_call: NA; v_call: TRBV30
cdr3_aa: CASRDRVDTQYF; cdr3_nt: TGTGCCAGCAGGGACAGGGTTGATACGCAGTATTTT; j_call: TRBJ2-3; clone_size: NA; d_call: TRBD1; v_call: TRBV11-2
cdr3_aa: CASSPGTGYGYTF; cdr3_nt: TGTGCCAGCAGCCCCGGGACAGGGTATGGCTACACCTTC; j_call: TRBJ1-2; clone_size: NA; d_call: TRBD1; v_call: TRBV7-2
cdr3_aa: CASSLASAGPVPLQYF; cdr3_nt: TGTGCCAGCAGCTTAGCGTCGGCGGGGCCCGTCCCCCTCCAGTATTTT; j_call: TRBJ2-3; clone_size: NA; d_call: NA; v_call: TRBV7-8
cdr3_aa: CASSDREDTQYF; cdr3_nt: TGTGCCAGCAGCGACAGGGAAGATACGCAGTATTTT; j_call: TRBJ2-3; clone_size: NA; d_call: TRBD1; v_call: TRBV13
cdr3_aa: CASHPRGARNTEAFF; cdr3_nt: TGTGCCAGCCACCCGAGGGGGGCCCGGAACACTGAAGCTTTCTTT; j_call: TRBJ1-1; clone_size: NA; d_call: NA; v_call: TRBV19
cdr3_aa: CASSLGATPEDEQFF; cdr3_nt: TGTGCCAGCAGTTTAGGGGCAACCCCGGAGGATGAGCAGTTCTTC; j_call: TRBJ2-1; clone_size: NA; d_call: NA; v_call: TRBV27
cdr3_aa: CAGSYGGGTEAFF; cdr3_nt: TGTGCCGGCAGTTACGGGGGAGGGACTGAAGCTTTCTTT; j_call: TRBJ1-1; clone_size: NA; d_call: NA; v_call: TRBV6-5
cdr3_aa: CASRQGPYGYTF; cdr3_nt: TGTGCCAGCAGGCAGGGGCCCTACGGCTACACCTTC; j_call: TRBJ1-2; clone_size: NA; d_call: NA; v_call: TRBV6-6
cdr3_aa: CASSQDGGGGPTEQFF; cdr3_nt: TGCGCCAGCAGCCAAGATGGTGGCGGGGGGCCTACTGAGCAGTTCTTC; j_call: TRBJ2-1; clone_size: NA; d_call: TRBD2; v_call: TRBV4-3
cdr3_aa: CASSLIVARYGYTF; cdr3_nt: TGTGCCAGCAGCCTAATAGTGGCTCGGTATGGCTACACCTTC; j_call: TRBJ1-2; clone_size: few; d_call: NA; v_call: TRBV7-2
cdr3_aa: CASSPYEQYF; cdr3_nt: TGTGCCAGCAGCCCCTACGAGCAGTACTTC; j_call: TRBJ2-7; clone_size: NA; d_call: NA; v_call: TRBV7-8
cdr3_aa: CASSINNGMANEQFF; cdr3_nt: TGTGCCAGTAGTATAAACAATGGGATGGCCAATGAGCAGTTCTTC; j_call: TRBJ2-1; clone_size: NA; d_call: NA; v_call: TRBV19
cdr3_aa: CASSLGRHYEAFF; cdr3_nt: TGTGCCAGCAGCTTAGGACGGCATTATGAAGCTTTCTTT; j_call: TRBJ1-1; clone_size: NA; d_call: NA; v_call: TRBV7-9
cdr3_aa: CASRNTGTGERQETQYF; cdr3_nt: TGTGCCAGCAGAAACACCGGGACAGGGGAGCGACAAGAGACCCAGTACTTC; j_call: TRBJ2-5; clone_size: NA; d_call: TRBD1; v_call: TRBV27
cdr3_aa: CASRSTGGAGNTIYF; cdr3_nt: TGTGCCAGCAGATCGACAGGAGGTGCGGGAAACACCATATATTTT; j_call: TRBJ1-3; clone_size: NA; d_call: NA; v_call: TRBV6-5
cdr3_aa: CASSLVSVAPDRAETQYF; cdr3_nt: TGTGCCAGCAGCTTAGTTAGTGTAGCCCCGGACAGGGCGGAGACCCAGTACTTC; j_call: TRBJ2-5; clone_size: medium-sized; d_call: TRBD1; v_call: TRBV11-3
cdr3_aa: CSVGPGETNYGYTF; cdr3_nt: TGCAGCGTGGGACCAGGGGAGACGAACTATGGCTACACCTTC; j_call: TRBJ1-2; clone_size: NA; d_call: NA; v_call: TRBV29-1
cdr3_aa: CASSYRGVQDTEAFF; cdr3_nt: TGTGCCAGCAGTTACCGAGGCGTTCAGGACACTGAAGCTTTCTTT; j_call: TRBJ1-1; clone_size: NA; d_call: NA; v_call: TRBV6-6
cdr3_aa: CSVVDGENYGYTF; cdr3_nt: TGCAGCGTTGTAGACGGAGAGAACTATGGCTACACCTTC; j_call: TRBJ1-2; clone_size: NA; d_call: NA; v_call: TRBV29-1
cdr3_aa: CSVTTASSYEQYF; cdr3_nt: TGCAGCGTTACAACCGCGAGCTCCTACGAGCAGTACTTC; j_call: TRBJ2-7; clone_size: NA; d_call: NA; v_call: TRBV29-1
cdr3_aa: CASSQDLRTGDNYGYTF; cdr3_nt: TGCGCCAGCAGCCAAGATCTGAGGACAGGGGATAACTATGGCTACACCTTC; j_call: TRBJ1-2; clone_size: NA; d_call: TRBD1; v_call: TRBV4-3
cdr3_aa: CAISEPQRGAGRNEQFF; cdr3_nt: TGTGCCATCAGTGAGCCCCAGCGGGGGGCCGGTCGAAATGAGCAGTTCTTC; j_call: TRBJ2-1; clone_size: NA; d_call: TRBD2; v_call: TRBV10-3
cdr3_aa: CASSDTGVGEKLFF; cdr3_nt: TGTGCCAGCAGTGACACAGGGGTCGGAGAAAAACTGTTTTTT; j_call: TRBJ1-4; clone_size: NA; d_call: TRBD1; v_call: TRBV6-1
cdr3_aa: CASSAGGLSYYNEQFF; cdr3_nt: TGTGCCAGCAGCGCGGGGGGCCTAAGTTACTACAATGAGCAGTTCTTC; j_call: TRBJ2-1; clone_size: NA; d_call: NA; v_call: TRBV9
cdr3_aa: CASTGRGSGNEKLFF; cdr3_nt: TGTGCCAGCACGGGCAGGGGGTCGGGGAATGAAAAACTGTTTTTT; j_call: TRBJ1-4; clone_size: few; d_call: TRBD1; v_call: TRBV13
cdr3_aa: CASSLGPGQNLYQPQHF; cdr3_nt: TGTGCCAGCAGCTTAGGCCCGGGACAGAATTTGTATCAGCCCCAGCATTTT; j_call: TRBJ1-5; clone_size: few; d_call: TRBD1; v_call: TRBV7-6
cdr3_aa: CASSSGTELANYGYTF; cdr3_nt: TGTGCCAGCAGCTCAGGGACCGAGTTAGCTAACTATGGCTACACCTTC; j_call: TRBJ1-2; clone_size: NA; d_call: NA; v_call: TRBV9
cdr3_aa: CASSTMTGTGLETQYF; cdr3_nt: TGTGCCAGCAGCACCATGACAGGGACAGGTTTAGAGACCCAGTACTTC; j_call: TRBJ2-5; clone_size: NA; d_call: TRBD1; v_call: TRBV7-9
cdr3_aa: CASSLIGYRHEQYF; cdr3_nt: TGTGCCAGCAGTTTAATCGGGTATCGGCACGAGCAGTACTTC; j_call: TRBJ2-7; clone_size: NA; d_call: NA; v_call: TRBV27
cdr3_aa: CASSLAGETNEKLFF; cdr3_nt: TGCGCCAGCAGCTTGGCCGGGGAAACTAATGAAAAACTGTTTTTT; j_call: TRBJ1-4; clone_size: NA; d_call: NA; v_call: TRBV5-1
cdr3_aa: CASQSSLGLTDTQYF; cdr3_nt: TGTGCCAGCCAGAGCAGCTTGGGTTTGACAGATACGCAGTATTTT; j_call: TRBJ2-3; clone_size: NA; d_call: NA; v_call: TRBV7-2
cdr3_aa: CASSQERGSNSPLHF; cdr3_nt: TGTGCCAGCAGCCAGGAGAGGGGTTCGAATTCACCCCTCCACTTT; j_call: TRBJ1-6; clone_size: once; d_call: NA; v_call: TRBV11-2